The 10 T cell receptor beta chains given below trace back to one sample, sequenced in a study of spatial heterogeneity in lung cancer. TCRdb redid the calling of the 5' RACE reads with MiXCR, one entry per CDR3 protein. The data show 50,000 to 65,000 distinct CDR3 sequences, roughly 7.5% seen once. The time point denotes: sample taken at primary tumor resection. Whole RNA, isolated from tumor, nontumor lung or frozen PBMC, was sequenced without prior sorting. The sample in question was PBMCs, obtained at surgery. All receptors come from a female donor with early-stage non-small cell lung cancer.

Notes on this clonotype: This could be a read error, since a much larger clone is one nucleotide away. Here the CDR3 reads CASRSTGQGNEQFF. In DNA, the CDR3 is TGCGCCAGCAGATCGACAGGGCAGGGGAATGAGCAGTTCTTC. The chain joins TRBV4-3 to TRBJ2-1; 7 bases line up with TRBD1. Germline loops: CDR1 LGHNA, CDR2 YSLEER. The CDR3 contains 14 residues. Trimming took 6 bases from V and 7 from J; bases not matched to a gene: 9.

This clonotype has just a few counts. J is TRBJ1-5 and V is TRBV4-2; D may be TRBD1 (6 bases). Germline CDR1 and CDR2: LGHNA and YNFKEQ. Trimming took 0 bases from V and 5 from J, leaving 14 bases between them. The CDR3 consists of 16 residues. This CDR3 reads CASSQEGQLVDQPQHF. In nucleotides, the CDR3 is TGTGCCAGCAGCCAAGAAGGACAGCTAGTAGATCAGCCCCAGCATTTT.

This clonotype was picked up many times. This rearrangement joins TRBV28 to TRBJ1-3; D remains ambiguous. The CDR3 runs 15 residues. Between the trimmed V and J ends, which lost 5 bases and 0 bases, there was a span of 11 bases. The germline V gene encodes CDR1 MDHEN and CDR2 SYDVKM. CDR3 sequence reads: CASSLPGVSGNTIYF. CDR3 DNA sequence: TGTGCCAGCAGTCTGCCGGGAGTCTCTGGAAACACCATATATTTT.

Ten or more counts support this clonotype. The CDR3 DNA sequence: TGTGCCATCGGATGGGTCGCGAACACCGGGGAGCTGTTTTTT. Residues: CAIGWVANTGELFF. This chain connects TRBV10-3 to TRBJ2-2; no clear D gene. Trimming shortened V by 8 bases and J by 0 bases, and 10 bases separated the two germline ends. This CDR3 comprises 14 residues. Germline lookup yields CDR1 ENHRY and CDR2 SYGVKD.

The CDR3 reads CASSLGTVGSTLHF. The CDR3 DNA follows: TGCGCCAGCAGCTTGGGGACGGTGGGCTCCACCCTCCACTTT. The gene calls are TRBV5-1 and TRBJ1-6; D is ambiguous. Deletions cut 0 bases from V and 14 bases from J, with 15 bases between. The CDR3 runs to 14 residues. Germline V gene sequence: CDR1 SGHRS, CDR2 YFSETQ.

This clonotype was seen repeatedly, ten times or more. The rearrangement links TRBV4-3 to TRBJ2-3, with 9 positions matching TRBD1. The V gene end was trimmed by 3 bases and the J gene end by 1 base; junction bases not matched to a gene: 8. Germline assignment: CDR1 LGHNA and CDR2 YSLEER. The CDR3 loop spans 17 amino acids. The CDR3 region has the DNA TGCGCCAGCAGCCAGATCTTACAGGGGGCTCGCACAGATACGCAGTATTTT. It is translated as CASSQILQGARTDTQYF.

This clonotype was detected ten times or more. The CDR3, as DNA: TGCAGCGGAAGGGGACAGGGATACACTGAAGCTTTCTTT. It specifies CSGRGQGYTEAFF. The chain combines TRBV29-1 with TRBJ1-1; 9 bases align to TRBD1. This CDR3 has 13 residues. V trimming: 7 bases; J trimming: 3 bases; junction bases outside the gene matches: 6. Germline V CDR1 and CDR2: SQVTM, ANQGSEA.

This clonotype was seen at least ten times. The rearrangement joins TRBV3-1 to TRBJ1-6; D is unresolved. The CDR3 runs 14 residues. Trimming pared 3 bases from V and 5 bases from J, leaving 8 bases between. Germline V lookup: CDR1 LGHDT, CDR2 YNNKEL (reference sequence). CDR3: CASSHAENNSPLHF. The DNA of the CDR3 is TGTGCCAGCAGCCATGCGGAGAATAATTCACCCCTCCACTTT.

About this clonotype itself: A read error may be the cause here, since a much bigger clone is one base away. This chain uses TRBV2 with TRBJ1-6; D gene ambiguous. CDR3 length: 12 amino acids. Germline loops: CDR1 SNHLY, CDR2 FYNNEI. DNA for the CDR3: TGTGCCAGCAGTGGGACCCTCCGGCCCCCCCACTTT. Its translation: CASSGTLRPPHF. Together with reference TRBV2 and TRBJ1-6, the CDR3 gives the full variable domain: EPEVTQTPSHQVTQMGQEVILRCVPISNHLYFYWYRQILGQKVEFLVSFYNNEISEKSEIFDDQFSVERPDGSNFTLKIRSTKLEDSAMYFCASSGTLRPPHFGNGTRLTVT.

This clonotype has just a few counts. This chain links TRBV12-3 or TRBV12-4 with TRBJ2-3; 9 bases fit TRBD2. Trimming at V came to 3 bases and at J to 6 bases, leaving 13 bases not matched to a gene. The CDR3 extends over 17 amino acids. Here the CDR3 reads CASSFMAGGHDLDTQYF. The CDR3 DNA reads TGTGCCAGCAGTTTTATGGCGGGGGGGCATGATCTGGATACGCAGTATTTT.